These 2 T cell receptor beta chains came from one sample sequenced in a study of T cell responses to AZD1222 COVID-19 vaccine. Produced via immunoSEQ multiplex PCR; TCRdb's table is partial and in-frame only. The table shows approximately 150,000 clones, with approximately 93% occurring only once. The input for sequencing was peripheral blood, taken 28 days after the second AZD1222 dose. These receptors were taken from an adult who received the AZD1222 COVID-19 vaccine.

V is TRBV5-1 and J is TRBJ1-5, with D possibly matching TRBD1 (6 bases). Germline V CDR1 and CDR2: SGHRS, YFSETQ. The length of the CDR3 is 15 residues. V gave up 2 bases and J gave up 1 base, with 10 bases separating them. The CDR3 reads CASSLQGGSNQPQHF. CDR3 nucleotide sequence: TGCGCCAGCAGCTTACAGGGAGGGAGCAATCAGCCCCAGCATTTT.

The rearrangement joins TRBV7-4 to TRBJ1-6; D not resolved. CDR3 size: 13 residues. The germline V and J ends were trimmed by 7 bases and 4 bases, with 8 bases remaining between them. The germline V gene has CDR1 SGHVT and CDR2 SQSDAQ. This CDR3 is CASKLIYNSPLHF. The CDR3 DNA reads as TGTGCCAGCAAGCTCATTTATAATTCACCCCTCCACTTT.